This T cell receptor beta chain was sequenced for a study of cytomegalovirus exposure and HLA in healthy donors. Study at large: Counted in an early data release were roughly 81 million unique TCRs from HLA-typed donors. Overall study results and limits: A later analysis linked a missense DCLRE1C variant to TCR beta V- and J-gene trimming. When the data were analyzed later, several of the most significant clusters appeared to be linked to common viral pathogens.

V was shortened by 8 bases and J by 1 base, with 17 bases between the two germline ends. Germline V gene data show CDR1 as LNHDA and CDR2 as SQIVND (reference sequence). The CDR3 sequence is 15 residues long. Healthy people donating bone marrow made up the donors. PCR was performed using 60 Vbeta and 13 Jbeta primers. Generated by immunoSEQ multiplex PCR, the TCRdb table keeps only in-frame clones and is missing some. This sample yields around 200,000 clones, of which around three quarters are seen a single time; 1.6% belongs to the top ten. A remark on this clone: The antigen remains unidentified.

This sequence was found in a woman younger than 30 in good health and CMV-seronegative. The gene calls are TRBV19 and TRBJ1-1; D possibly corresponds to TRBD1 (5 bases). Sequenced material: PBMCs. CDR3 amino acids: CASDDVPGENTEAFF. For the CDR3, the DNA is TGTGCCAGTGACGACGTGCCGGGGGAGAACACTGAAGCTTTCTTT.